The clone carrying this TCR beta chain was observed a handful of times. The entry originates in a study of type 1 regulatory T cells. Whole-study context: T-allo10 is an in vitro-generated, Tr1-enriched CD4 T cell product specific for alloantigen.

The CDR3 has 17 amino acids. V was cut by 4 bases and J by 2 bases, with 19 bases left in between. Germline V gives CDR1 SGHKS, CDR2 YYEKEE (reference sequence). TCRdb re-derived calls from the reads in MiXCR, one entry per CDR3 protein. Among some 89,000 distinct CDR3 sequences listed, roughly a third were seen once. This TCR was sampled from a human donor in good health. The V and J genes are TRBV5-5 and TRBJ2-1; tentative D call: TRBD2 (7 bases). What was sequenced was CD4+ T cells, either the whole sample or a sorted fraction (not recorded which). CDR3 DNA: TGTGCCAGCAGCCTGGGGGGCGGGAGTAGCGCCTACAATGAGCAGTTCTTC. Its protein is CASSLGGGSSAYNEQFF.